This record concerns one T cell receptor (beta chain) sequence. The sample belongs to a study of blood T cell repertoires in COVID-19. About the research overall: Material from acute and convalescent COVID-19 was sourced from the United States, Italy and Spain. From T cells, B-cell-depleted T cells, or PBMCs came the material, which was cDNA or gDNA.

Germline V gene data show CDR1 as MGHRA and CDR2 as YSYEKL. The CDR3 covers 13 residues. V gave up 0 bases and J gave up 6 bases, with 9 bases separating them. Authors' analysis steps: Quantification of nucleated cells was approximated via reference gene primer amplification. The repertoire was sequenced with immunoSEQ multiplex PCR; TCRdb's copy has only in-frame clones and lacks some. Clone size and the V and J calls come from that table; the DNA yielded D and trimming. The table has tens of thousands of clones, more than 75% seen once. The chain links TRBV4-1 to TRBJ2-7; maybe TRBD2 (5 bases). The source is a human donor in a cohort sampled during active COVID-19. Sample: peripheral blood. As DNA, the CDR3 is TGCGCCAGCAGCCAAGATATCCGGGGCGAGCAGTACTTC. Protein product: CASSQDIRGEQYF.